This TCR beta chain came from a study of cytomegalovirus exposure and HLA in healthy donors. Findings of the study overall: Three CMV-associated chains were confirmed in vitro to be specific for CMV antigens.

This PCR relied on a set of 60 Vbeta primers and 13 Jbeta primers. Using immunoSEQ multiplex PCR, the repertoire was profiled, and TCRdb retains in-frame clones only, with some absent. The sample consists of around 140,000 clones, around four fifths of them appearing once. Regarding this clone: The target antigen is unknown.

Germline lookup yields CDR1 LGHNA and CDR2 YSLEER. This CDR3 is 16 amino acids long. V lost 0 bases, J lost 2 bases, and 13 bases lay in between. Sample: PBMCs. This chain connects TRBV4-3 to TRBJ1-1, with a possible D match to TRBD1 (5 bases). This clonotype originated in a woman aged 40 to 55 in good health and CMV-seronegative. This chain's CDR3 is CASSQDERGYNTEAFF. Written as DNA, the CDR3 is TGCGCCAGCAGCCAAGATGAACGGGGGTATAACACTGAAGCTTTCTTT.